The clone carrying this T cell receptor (beta chain) was observed a few times. A much larger clone lies a single base off, so this may be a read error. Other DNA sequences in the sample encode the same CDR3. CDR1 and CDR2 (germline): SNHLY, FYNNEI. The length of the CDR3 is 13 residues. V gave up 4 bases and J gave up 5 bases, with 11 bases separating them. The run depth of the assay was deep. Spread over ten immunoSEQ deep assay plates, unsorted PBMC DNA underwent sequencing. Clones were sequenced by immunoSEQ multiplex PCR, and TCRdb holds only the in-frame ones, with some missing. Among approximately 440,000 clones listed, over 60% were seen once. The entry originates in a study of shared clonotypes between healthy human individuals.

The sample consisted of PBMCs. This TCR was sampled from a woman aged 40 to 50 in good health. Some clones in this sample may be carry-over from other donors' samples. The gene calls are TRBV2 and TRBJ2-5; D ambiguous. The CDR3 sequence: CASSASVRETQYF. The CDR3 bases are TGTGCCAGCAGTGCTAGTGTTAGGGAGACCCAGTACTTC.